Below are 9 T cell receptor beta chains sequenced from a single sample in a study of human T cells and chemical hapten exposure. TCRdb reanalysed the RACE reads using MiXCR and keeps one entry per CDR3 protein. The repertoire holds approximately 400,000 distinct CDR3 sequences, with approximately 5.1% as singletons. Noted time point: pre-sensitization, week 0. Treatment denoted: therapeutic diphenylcyclopropenone sensitization with weekly scalp DPC. Here the sequenced sample was whole blood, taken in connection with sensitization to the hapten diphenylcyclopropenone (DPC). The receptors were sampled from a woman aged 45-65 years with alopecia areata. Some clones in this sample may be carry-over from other donors' samples.

The gene calls are TRBV6-6 and TRBJ1-1; 9 bases are a match to TRBD1. V trimming: 6 bases; J trimming: 4 bases; junction bases outside the gene matches: 6. The CDR3 contains 14 residues. Germline V gene data show CDR1 as MNHNY and CDR2 as SVGAGI (reference sequence). CDR3 sequence reads: CASSYRGLGTEAFF. In nucleotides, the CDR3 is TGTGCCAGCAGCTACAGGGGGCTGGGCACTGAAGCTTTCTTT.

This clonotype occurred a few times. The chain uses TRBV30 and TRBJ2-7; D is possibly TRBD1 or TRBD2 (5 bases each). Per the germline V gene, CDR1 is GTSNPN and CDR2 is SVGIG (reference sequence). Deletions cut 0 bases from V and 0 bases from J, with 9 bases between. The CDR3 length is 14 residues. The CDR3 region has the DNA TGTGCCTGGAGTGTACCGGGGCCCTCCTACGAGCAGTACTTC. Translation: CAWSVPGPSYEQYF.

Ten or more counts support this clonotype. This rearrangement joins TRBV20-1 to TRBJ1-2, with D unresolved. Per the germline V gene, CDR1 is DFQATT and CDR2 is SNEGSKA (reference sequence). V lost 5 bases and J 0 bases, leaving 19 bases between the germline ends. CDR3 length: 16 residues. The CDR3 DNA reads as TGCAGTGCTTCACGGCTCGAGACACGAACTAACTATGGCTACACCTTC. Protein: CSASRLETRTNYGYTF.

This clonotype was seen at least ten times. J is TRBJ2-2 and V is TRBV18; TRBD2 might be the D (6 bases). With 4 bases removed from V and 6 bases from J, the gap between germline ends came to 15 bases. The CDR3 is 15 amino acids. Germline assignment: CDR1 KGHSH and CDR2 LQKENI. This chain's CDR3 is CASSREIAEAGELFF. In DNA form, the CDR3 reads TGTGCCAGCTCACGCGAAATAGCGGAAGCCGGGGAGCTGTTTTTT. Variable domain in full (rest from reference TRBV18 and TRBJ2-2): NAGVMQNPRHLVRRRGQEARLRCSPMKGHSHVYWYRQLPEEGLKFMVYLQKENIIDESGMPKERFSAEFPKEGPSILRIQQVVRGDSAAYFCASSREIAEAGELFFGEGSRLTVL.

The V and J genes are TRBV10-1 and TRBJ1-1, with TRBD1 identical over 9 bases. Germline loops: CDR1 WNHNN, CDR2 SYGVQD (reference sequence). Trimming cost V 6 bases and J 5 bases; bases outside gene matches: 10. The CDR3 is made up of 15 amino acids. CDR3 in DNA: TGCGCCAGCAGCAGAGGGGGACAGGGATGGACTGAAGCTTTCTTT. It specifies CASSRGGQGWTEAFF.

This clonotype was counted between two and nine times. This chain joins TRBV11-2 and TRBJ1-1; 7 nucleotides agree with TRBD1. Trimming removed 0 bases from V and 1 base from J; junction bases left unmatched: 17. Germline V gene data show CDR1 as SGHAT and CDR2 as FQNNGV. The CDR3 extends over 20 amino acids. CDR3 loop: CASSLEIPPQGPPPNTEAFF. DNA of the CDR3: TGTGCCAGCAGCTTAGAAATCCCCCCACAGGGGCCTCCCCCGAACACTGAAGCTTTCTTT.

This clonotype was recorded at least ten times. The genes are TRBV7-3 and TRBJ1-1; 9 positions agree with TRBD1. Germline lookup yields CDR1 SGHTA and CDR2 FQGTGA. J gave up 3 bases and V 2 bases, and 4 bases lay outside the gene matches. This CDR3 has 15 residues. CDR3 sequence (DNA): TGTGCCAGCAGCTTAGGAGGGACAGGGTACACTGAAGCTTTCTTT. It codes for CASSLGGTGYTEAFF.

This clonotype has just a few counts. This chain connects TRBV9 to TRBJ2-1; 12 bases map to TRBD2. The CDR3 extends over 16 amino acids. Germline CDR1 is SGDLS and CDR2 is YYNGEE. The ends lost 0 bases at V and 7 bases at J; junction bases unmatched: 5. As DNA, the CDR3 is TGTGCCAGCAGCGTAGGACTAGCGGGAGACTGGAATGAGCAGTTCTTC. This encodes CASSVGLAGDWNEQFF.

This clonotype has ten or more counts. V and J are TRBV7-3 and TRBJ2-2; D is uncertain. V lost 6 bases to trimming and J lost 4 bases, with 6 bases between them. The germline V gene encodes CDR1 SGHTA and CDR2 FQGTGA. The CDR3 sequence is 12 residues long. CDR3 in DNA: TGTGCCAGCAGTTTTTCCACCGGGGAGCTGTTTTTT. This codes for CASSFSTGELFF. Using reference TRBV7-3 and TRBJ2-2 for the parts outside the CDR3, the full variable domain is GAGVSQTPSNKVTEKGKYVELRCDPISGHTALYWYRQSLGQGPEFLIYFQGTGAADDSGLPNDRFFAVRPEGSVSTLKIQRTERGDSAVYLCASSFSTGELFFGEGSRLTVL.